This TCR beta chain was found in a study of identical twins. TCRdb ran MiXCR on the 5' RACE reads and lists one entry per CDR3 protein. The sample shows about 530,000 distinct CDR3 sequences, approximately 20% of them seen only once. In this sample, this clonotype turned up a few times. V was shortened by 6 bases and J by 0 bases, with 13 bases between the two germline ends. The length of the CDR3 is 15 residues. Separately, the same data were catalogued under a study of yellow fever vaccine responses in identical twins.

This chain joins TRBV12-3 or TRBV12-4 and TRBJ2-3; TRBD1 might be the D (6 bases). The TCR originated in a woman aged 18-30 years in good health. Sequencing was done on a sample of CD4+ T cells sorted from blood. CDR3 in amino acids: CASRLRQASTDTQYF. The DNA of the CDR3 is TGTGCCAGCAGACTACGACAGGCTAGCACAGATACGCAGTATTTT.